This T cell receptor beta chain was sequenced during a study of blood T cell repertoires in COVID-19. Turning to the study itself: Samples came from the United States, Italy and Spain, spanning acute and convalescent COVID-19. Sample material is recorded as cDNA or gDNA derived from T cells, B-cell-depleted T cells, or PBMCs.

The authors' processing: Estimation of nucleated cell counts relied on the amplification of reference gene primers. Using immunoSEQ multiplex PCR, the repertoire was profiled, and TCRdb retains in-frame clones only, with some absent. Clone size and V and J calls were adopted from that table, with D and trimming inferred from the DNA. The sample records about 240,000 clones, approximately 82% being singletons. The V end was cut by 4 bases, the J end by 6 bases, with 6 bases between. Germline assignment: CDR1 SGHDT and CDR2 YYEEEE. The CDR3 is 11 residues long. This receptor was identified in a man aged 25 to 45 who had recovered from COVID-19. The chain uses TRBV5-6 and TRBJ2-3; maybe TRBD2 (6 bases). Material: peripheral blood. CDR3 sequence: CASSTSDTQYF. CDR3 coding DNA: TGTGCCAGCAGCACTAGCGATACGCAGTATTTT.